These T cell receptor beta chains were read from a single sample in a study of shared clonotypes between healthy human individuals. Sequencing was performed with immunoSEQ multiplex PCR; in TCRdb, only in-frame clones are kept and a portion is missing. The sample has about 1,800,000 clones; about 95% are singletons. Sequencing was done on a sample of naive CD8+ T cells sorted from blood. The receptors here all came from a man between 18 and 35 years old in good health. The CDR3 runs from the conserved cysteine through the conserved F or W. A D gene is named only where the DNA matches it firmly. The size entry is marked missing in some rows and otherwise reads once, few, many or a size class.

v_gene	d_gene	abundance	j_gene	CDR3nt	CDR3aa
TRBV11-2	-	-	TRBJ1-1	TGTGCCAGCAGCTTGACCGGGGGGGCAATTGAAGCTTTCTTT	CASSLTGGAIEAFF
TRBV27	TRBD1	-	TRBJ1-1	TGTGCCAGCAGCCCGACAGGGAGGAACACTGAAGCTTTCTTT	CASSPTGRNTEAFF
TRBV6-1	TRBD1	-	TRBJ2-3	TGTGCCAGCAGTCCCGGGACAGGGGGCACAGATACGCAGTATTTT	CASSPGTGGTDTQYF
TRBV14	-	-	TRBJ2-2	TGTGCCAGCAGCCCCTCCAACACCGGGGAGCTGTTTTTT	CASSPSNTGELFF
TRBV12-5	-	-	TRBJ2-3	TGTGCTAGTGGTTTGGTAGGGTCGACAGATACGCAGTATTTT	CASGLVGSTDTQYF
TRBV29-1	-	-	TRBJ1-1	TGCAGCGTTGAAGGCACAGGGAGGGACACTGAAGCTTTCTTT	CSVEGTGRDTEAFF
TRBV4-1	-	-	TRBJ2-3	TGCGCCAGCAGCCCAGAGGTGTTATCCAGTAGCACAGATACGCAGTATTTT	CASSPEVLSSSTDTQYF
TRBV6-4	-	-	TRBJ1-5	TGTGCCAGCAGTGACTCGAGGGGGTTTCAGCCCCAGCATTTT	CASSDSRGFQPQHF
TRBV11-2	-	-	TRBJ2-7	TGTGCCAGCAGCCCGGGACCGCCAGAGCAGTACTTC	CASSPGPPEQYF
TRBV27	-	-	TRBJ2-7	TGTGCCAACCGCGTGGGAGGGACAACCTACGAGCAGTACTTC	CANRVGGTTYEQYF
TRBV30	-	-	TRBJ2-5	TGTGCCTGGAGCATCGGGTACCAAGAGACCCAGTACTTC	CAWSIGYQETQYF
TRBV10-3	-	-	TRBJ2-5	TGTGCCATCAGTGATGTAGTTGGGCCACGACAAGAGACCCAGTACTTC	CAISDVVGPRQETQYF
TRBV10-3	TRBD2	-	TRBJ2-1	TGTGCCATCAGTGGGACTAGCGGGGGTTCCTACAATGAGCAGTTCTTC	CAISGTSGGSYNEQFF
TRBV2	-	-	TRBJ1-2	TGTGCCAGCACCCAGGAGCTGATGGGCTACACCTTC	CASTQELMGYTF
TRBV4-1	-	-	TRBJ2-1	TGCGCCAGCAGCCAAGTTGGATCCTGGGTTGAGCAGTTCTTC	CASSQVGSWVEQFF
TRBV14	-	-	TRBJ2-7	TGTGCCAGCAGCCAAGGGACGGGTTCCTCCTACGAGCAGTACTTC	CASSQGTGSSYEQYF
TRBV28	-	-	TRBJ2-3	TGTGCCAGCAGTACCCGGGACTTTACAGATACGCAGTATTTT	CASSTRDFTDTQYF
TRBV6-6	-	-	TRBJ1-1	TGTGCCAGCAGTTACTCTCAGGGATGGAGCACTGAAGCTTTCTTT	CASSYSQGWSTEAFF
TRBV7-6	TRBD2	-	TRBJ2-1	TGTGCCAGCAGCTCAGGAGCGGGAGACTACAATGAGCAGTTCTTC	CASSSGAGDYNEQFF
TRBV6-5	TRBD1	-	TRBJ1-3	TGTGCCAGCAGCCCCGTTCAGGGGGCTGGAAACACCATATATTTT	CASSPVQGAGNTIYF
TRBV7-8	-	-	TRBJ2-1	TGTGCCAGCAGCTTAGCGATGGTGGGGGGTACCTACAATGAGCAGTTCTTC	CASSLAMVGGTYNEQFF
TRBV15	-	-	TRBJ1-5	TGTGCCACCAGCCTCGGGGGGGGTGGCAATCAGCCCCAGCATTTT	CATSLGGGGNQPQHF
TRBV5-5	-	-	TRBJ1-1	TGTGCCAGCAGCTTCGCGCCGGACACTGAAGCTTTCTTT	CASSFAPDTEAFF
TRBV5-1	-	-	TRBJ2-3	TGCGCCAGCAGCTTGGTAAATTTGGGCGCGGATACGCAGTATTTT	CASSLVNLGADTQYF
TRBV6-5	-	-	TRBJ2-7	TGTGCCAGTGGAGCCTACGAGCAGTACTTC	CASGAYEQYF
TRBV20-1	-	-	TRBJ2-1	TGCAGTGCTCGACTAGTCAGTGAGCAGTTCTTC	CSARLVSEQFF
TRBV7-6	-	-	TRBJ2-2	TGTGCCAGCAGCTTATGGGGGAAACCGAACACCGGGGAGCTGTTTTTT	CASSLWGKPNTGELFF
TRBV27	TRBD2	-	TRBJ2-1	TGTGCCAGCAAAACCCTAGCGGGGGGGTCCTACAATGAGCAGTTCTTC	CASKTLAGGSYNEQFF
TRBV6-6	-	-	TRBJ1-2	TGTGCCAGCAGTTATTTGGATGGCTACACCTTC	CASSYLDGYTF
TRBV7-8	TRBD2	-	TRBJ2-1	TGTGCCAGCAGCTTAGGACTAGCGGGAGGGAGCATCCTCTCCTACAATGAGCAGTTCTTC	CASSLGLAGGSILSYNEQFF
TRBV29-1	-	once	TRBJ2-1	TGCAGCGTTGAAAGGGGGGCCGGTGAGCAGTTCTTC	CSVERGAGEQFF
TRBV28	-	-	TRBJ1-5	TGTGCCAGCAGTTTCCCGGCCGACTCGGGGCCCCAGCATTTT	CASSFPADSGPQHF
TRBV25-1	-	-	TRBJ1-2	TGTGCCAGCAGTCCTGGCGAGACTAACTATGGCTACACCTTC	CASSPGETNYGYTF
TRBV5-1	-	-	TRBJ2-7	TGCGCCAGCAGCCAGTTGACAAACGGCTACGAGCAGTACTTC	CASSQLTNGYEQYF
TRBV9	-	-	TRBJ2-7	TGTGCCAGCAGCCGATCAGGGGGGCTTGAGCAGTACTTC	CASSRSGGLEQYF
TRBV10-1	-	-	TRBJ2-5	TGCGCCAGCAGTGAGTCCCCAGCGGCGGGGCAAGAGACCCAGTACTTC	CASSESPAAGQETQYF
TRBV25-1	-	-	TRBJ1-1	TGTGCCAGCAGTGAATGGGGCACTCTGGGTACTGAAGCTTTCTTT	CASSEWGTLGTEAFF
TRBV19	-	-	TRBJ1-5	TGTGCCAGTAGTATGCAGGGTTATAGCAATCAGCCCCAGCATTTT	CASSMQGYSNQPQHF
TRBV13	-	-	TRBJ1-1	TGTGCCAGCAGCTTAGGACTTTACACTGAAGCTTTCTTT	CASSLGLYTEAFF
TRBV2	-	-	TRBJ2-5	TGTGCCAGCCCGGCTAGCCTAGGGGAGACCCAGTACTTC	CASPASLGETQYF
TRBV5-4	-	-	TRBJ2-5	TGTGCCAGCAGCTTATCCGGGACTCTCCAAGAGACCCAGTACTTC	CASSLSGTLQETQYF
TRBV13	TRBD2	-	TRBJ2-1	TGTGCCAGCAGCTTAAGGGCTAGCGGGATGAATGAGCAGTTCTTC	CASSLRASGMNEQFF
TRBV11-2	-	-	TRBJ1-4	TGTGCCAGCAGTTTGGGGGAAAAACTGTTTTTT	CASSLGEKLFF
TRBV29-1	-	-	TRBJ2-1	TGCAGCGTTGTCCGGGACGACAATGAGCAGTTCTTC	CSVVRDDNEQFF
TRBV28	-	-	TRBJ1-1	TGTGCCAGCAGTTTGGGCTATTCCACTGAAGCTTTCTTT	CASSLGYSTEAFF
TRBV30	-	few	TRBJ1-1	TGTGCCTGGAGTCACCCTGAAGCTTTCTTT	CAWSHPEAFF
TRBV13	TRBD2	-	TRBJ2-7	TGTGCCAGCAGCTCCGATAGCGGGTTGAAAGGGTACGAGCAGTACTTC	CASSSDSGLKGYEQYF
TRBV2	-	-	TRBJ2-3	TGTGCCAGCAGTGGGGTCGGGGGCACGGCAGATACGCAGTATTTT	CASSGVGGTADTQYF
TRBV4-1	-	-	TRBJ2-7	TGCGCCAGCAGCCAGACCCCGGGACATCCAAGCTCCTACGAGCAGTACTTC	CASSQTPGHPSSYEQYF
TRBV6-6	-	-	TRBJ2-7	TGTGCCAGCAGTTACACCGGAACCTACGAGCAGTACTTC	CASSYTGTYEQYF
TRBV6-6	TRBD2	-	TRBJ2-1	TGTGCCAGCAGTTATAAGAGACTAGCGGGATACAATGAGCAGTTCTTC	CASSYKRLAGYNEQFF
TRBV5-5	-	-	TRBJ1-3	TGTGCCAGCAGCTTGGAGGGGAGGAACACCATATATTTT	CASSLEGRNTIYF
TRBV27	-	-	TRBJ2-3	TGTGCCAGCAGGATACAGGGTTCCACAGATACGCAGTATTTT	CASRIQGSTDTQYF
TRBV7-9	-	-	TRBJ2-1	TGTGCCAGCAGCTTAGCCCTGCCAAGGTACAATGAGCAGTTCTTC	CASSLALPRYNEQFF
TRBV2	-	-	TRBJ1-4	TGTGCCAGTAGATATGCAACTAATGAAAAACTGTTTTTT	CASRYATNEKLFF
TRBV27	TRBD1	once	TRBJ2-7	TGTGCCAGCAGTCTCGGACAGGGTGGCAACTACGAGCAGTACTTC	CASSLGQGGNYEQYF
TRBV4-1	TRBD2	once	TRBJ2-1	TGCGCCAGCAGCCAAGATCAGGGCAGCGGGAGGAAGGACAATGAGCAGTTCTTC	CASSQDQGSGRKDNEQFF